One sample yielded the 5 T cell receptor beta chains listed below, sequenced in a study of cytomegalovirus exposure and HLA in healthy donors. Use of 60 Vbeta and 13 Jbeta primers characterized the PCR. Profiled with immunoSEQ multiplex PCR; TCRdb holds only in-frame clones, not every one. This table holds around 110,000 clones, roughly 80% found once. The specimen was PBMCs. These receptors were obtained from a man aged 25-40 years in good health and CMV-seropositive.

This chain uses TRBV29-1 with TRBJ1-1, with 7 bases fitting TRBD1. The CDR3 contains 12 residues. V was clipped by 6 bases and J by 6 bases; unmatched bases: 7. Germline CDR1 is SQVTM and CDR2 is ANQGSEA. The CDR3 loop is CSVATGASEAFF. In DNA, the CDR3 is TGCAGCGTCGCTACAGGGGCTTCTGAAGCTTTCTTT. The whole variable domain, remainder taken from reference TRBV29-1 and TRBJ1-1, is SAVISQKPSRDICQRGTSLTIQCQVDSQVTMMFWYRQQPGQSLTLIATANQGSEATYESGFVIDKFPISRPNLTFSTLTVSNMSPEDSSIYLCSVATGASEAFFGQGTRLTVV.

The V and J genes are TRBV5-1 and TRBJ2-1, with a weak D call TRBD2 (5 bases). V lost 3 bases, J lost 1 base, and 14 bases lay in between. This CDR3 contains 16 residues. Germline V gene data show CDR1 as SGHRS and CDR2 as YFSETQ. The CDR3 protein is CASSSGPAGSYNEQFF. CDR3 nucleotide sequence: TGCGCCAGCAGCTCCGGACCCGCGGGTTCCTACAATGAGCAGTTCTTC.

This clone occurred a few times. This chain joins TRBV7-9 and TRBJ2-1; 8 bases line up with TRBD2. The V gene end was trimmed by 5 bases and the J gene end by 6 bases; junction bases not matched to a gene: 9. Germline CDR1 reads SEHNR; CDR2 reads FQNEAQ (reference sequence). This CDR3 has 15 residues. CDR3 in DNA: TGTGCCAGCAGCACCTCCGGGACTAGGGGCAATGAGCAGTTCTTC. This gives the protein CASSTSGTRGNEQFF.

The rearrangement links TRBV28 to TRBJ2-2, with D possibly being TRBD1 (5 bases). The V gene's germline CDR1 is MDHEN and CDR2 SYDVKM. There are 14 residues in the CDR3. V was pared by 6 bases and J by 1 base, with 9 bases between. The CDR3: CASRGTGNTGELFF. The CDR3 region has the DNA TGTGCCAGCAGGGGAACAGGGAACACCGGGGAGCTGTTTTTT.

The V gene is TRBV19, the J gene TRBJ1-6, with D hard to call. Trimming took off 3 bases at V and 8 bases at J, with 11 bases between the two ends. Germline V gene lookup returns CDR1 LNHDA and CDR2 SQIVND (reference sequence). The CDR3 is 14 amino acids. For the CDR3, the DNA is TGTGCCAGTAGTATTTGGGAGGAGTATTCACCCCTCCACTTT. Its translation is CASSIWEEYSPLHF.